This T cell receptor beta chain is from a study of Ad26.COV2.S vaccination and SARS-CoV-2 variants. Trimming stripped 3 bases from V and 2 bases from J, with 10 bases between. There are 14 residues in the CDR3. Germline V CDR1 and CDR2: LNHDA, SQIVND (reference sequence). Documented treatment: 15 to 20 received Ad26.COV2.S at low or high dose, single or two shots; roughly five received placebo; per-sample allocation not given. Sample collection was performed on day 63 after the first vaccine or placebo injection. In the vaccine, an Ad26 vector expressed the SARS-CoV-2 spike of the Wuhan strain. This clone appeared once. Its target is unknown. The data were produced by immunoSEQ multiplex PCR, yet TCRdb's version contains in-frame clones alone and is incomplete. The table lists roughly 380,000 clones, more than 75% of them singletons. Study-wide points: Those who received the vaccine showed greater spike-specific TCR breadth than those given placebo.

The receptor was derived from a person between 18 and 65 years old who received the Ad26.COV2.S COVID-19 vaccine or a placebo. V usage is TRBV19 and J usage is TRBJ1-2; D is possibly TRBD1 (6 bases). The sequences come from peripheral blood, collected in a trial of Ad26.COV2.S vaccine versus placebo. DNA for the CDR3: TGTGCCAGTAGTATTGAGAGGGGGAACTATGGCTACACCTTC. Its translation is CASSIERGNYGYTF.